Each of the 25 T cell receptor beta chains below was sequenced from the same sample in a study of cytomegalovirus exposure and HLA in healthy donors. PCR employed 60 Vbeta and 13 Jbeta primers. Method: immunoSEQ multiplex PCR; TCRdb's copy keeps in-frame clones and lacks some. Of 200,000 to 250,000 clones listed, approximately 84% are singletons. The sequencing sample was made of PBMCs. The origin of the receptors is a middle-aged woman in good health and CMV-seronegative.

On this clone itself: In the same sample, other DNA sequences code for this CDR3. V gene TRBV27 combines with J gene TRBJ1-4; D ambiguous. Per germline, CDR1 MNHEY and CDR2 SMNVEV (reference sequence). The CDR3 consists of 13 residues. With 0 bases removed from V and 5 bases from J, the gap between germline ends came to 4 bases. CDR3 sequence: CASSLSPNEKLFF. As DNA, the CDR3 is TGTGCCAGCAGTTTATCTCCAAATGAAAAACTGTTTTTT.

The V and J genes are TRBV19 and TRBJ1-1; TRBD1 matches 11 bases. Germline CDR1 reads LNHDA; CDR2 reads SQIVND (reference sequence). The junction had 7 bases not matched to a gene; V was cut back by 7 bases and J by 6 bases. CDR3 length: 14 residues. The CDR3 bases are TGTGCCAGTACCCGGACAGGGGGCAGCCCTGAAGCTTTCTTT. It encodes CASTRTGGSPEAFF.

The chain joins TRBV28 to TRBJ1-5, with 8 bases fitting TRBD1. This CDR3 region has 12 residues. Germline CDR1 and CDR2: MDHEN and SYDVKM. CDR3 in amino acids: CSGQGTNQPQHF. As DNA, the CDR3 is TGTTCTGGACAGGGAACCAATCAGCCCCAGCATTTT.

This sequence joins TRBV28 and TRBJ1-1; D is possibly TRBD1 (6 bases). The CDR3 is 11 residues long. The V gene lost 5 bases and the J gene lost 8 bases, with 9 bases spanning the gap. Germline V gene data show CDR1 as MDHEN and CDR2 as SYDVKM. The CDR3 sequence is CASSDRSEAFF. The CDR3 DNA reads TGTGCCAGCAGTGACAGGTCAGAAGCTTTCTTT.

The V call is TRBV28, the J call TRBJ1-2, with 9 bases fitting TRBD1. With 5 bases clipped from V and 6 bases from J, the junction kept 10 bases outside the gene matches. Per the germline V gene, CDR1 is MDHEN and CDR2 is SYDVKM. The CDR3 totals 15 residues. The CDR3 region is CASSHQGQGGDGYTF. The CDR3 DNA reads as TGTGCCAGCAGTCATCAGGGACAGGGCGGAGATGGCTACACCTTC.

The chain carries TRBV10-3 and TRBJ1-2; the D gene is possibly TRBD1 (6 bases). This CDR3 comprises 13 residues. V was pared by 6 bases and J by 4 bases, with 12 bases between. Per the germline V gene, CDR1 is ENHRY and CDR2 is SYGVKD. This chain's CDR3 is CAISRGETYGYTF. CDR3 bases: TGTGCCATCAGCAGGGGCGAGACCTATGGCTACACCTTC.

The chain combines TRBV7-9 with TRBJ1-1; D is uncertain. The CDR3 runs 15 residues. Trimming left V 3 bases short and J 0 bases short, with 11 bases between. From germline, CDR1 is SEHNR and CDR2 FQNEAQ (reference sequence). The CDR3 DNA sequence: TGTGCCAGCAGCTTTGACAATGTCATGAACACTGAAGCTTTCTTT. Its translation is CASSFDNVMNTEAFF.

This chain connects TRBV5-6 to TRBJ2-1; tentatively, D is TRBD2 (5 bases). The germline V and J ends were trimmed by 5 bases and 7 bases, with 16 bases remaining between them. The germline gives CDR1 SGHDT, CDR2 YYEEEE. The CDR3 loop spans 14 amino acids. The CDR3 sequence: CASRIGVFPNEQFF. The CDR3 region has the DNA TGTGCCAGCAGAATCGGGGTGTTTCCAAATGAGCAGTTCTTC.

A note on this clone: One junction end disagrees with the germline gene, perhaps due to a read error. The V and J genes are TRBV2 and TRBJ1-1; 7 nucleotides agree with TRBD1. CDR3 length: 13 residues. The germline V gene encodes CDR1 SNHLY and CDR2 FYNNEI. For the CDR3, the DNA is TGTGCCGGCAGCGGACAGGAGATTACTGAAGCTTTCTTT. It codes for CAGSGQEITEAFF.

This rearrangement joins TRBV6-1 to TRBJ2-1; D is possibly TRBD1 (6 bases). CDR3 length: 15 residues. The ends were cut back, 2 bases at V and 7 bases at J, with 15 bases in the middle. Germline V gene lookup returns CDR1 MNHNS and CDR2 SASEGT. This CDR3 is CASSEQGSIVNEQFF. As DNA, the CDR3 is TGTGCCAGCAGTGAACAGGGGTCAATTGTTAATGAGCAGTTCTTC.

The chain employs TRBV19 and TRBJ1-3; D is uncertain. This CDR3 is 14 amino acids long. Germline values: CDR1 LNHDA, CDR2 SQIVND (reference sequence). Trimming removed 5 bases at V and 0 bases at J, with 8 bases between. The CDR3: CASSPGSSGNTIYF. CDR3 bases: TGTGCCAGTAGTCCTGGTAGCTCTGGAAACACCATATATTTT.

The chain joins TRBV30 to TRBJ2-7; 9 bases map to TRBD2. Germline V gene sequence: CDR1 GTSNPN, CDR2 SVGIG (reference sequence). V shed 3 bases, J shed 9 bases, and the junction held 12 bases outside the gene matches. CDR3 length: 14 residues. The CDR3 is CAWSGSGGTTRQYF. The CDR3 DNA sequence: TGTGCCTGGAGCGGTAGCGGGGGTACTACGAGGCAGTACTTC.

The chain couples TRBV6-5 to TRBJ2-2, with D hard to call. The V gene's germline CDR1 is MNHEY and CDR2 SVGAGI. This CDR3 contains 14 residues. With 2 bases removed from V and 3 bases from J, the gap between germline ends came to 7 bases. This chain's CDR3 is CASSYGQYTGELFF. CDR3 bases: TGTGCCAGCAGTTACGGGCAGTACACCGGGGAGCTGTTTTTT.

The gene calls are TRBV5-1 and TRBJ1-3; D unresolved. V lost 3 bases and J 0 bases, leaving 16 bases between the germline ends. Germline V gene data show CDR1 as SGHRS and CDR2 as YFSETQ. CDR3 length: 17 residues. The CDR3 reads CASSSTGRPISGNTIYF. The CDR3 nucleotides are TGCGCCAGCAGCTCGACTGGGAGACCGATCTCTGGAAACACCATATATTTT.

The chain is built from TRBV28 and TRBJ1-1, with D perhaps TRBD1 (6 bases). Germline V CDR1 and CDR2: MDHEN, SYDVKM. The CDR3 is made up of 14 amino acids. The V end was cut by 6 bases, the J end by 11 bases, with 22 bases between. CDR3 sequence: CASRIPGGAEFAFF. In nucleotides, the CDR3 is TGTGCCAGCAGGATCCCGGGGGGCGCGGAGTTTGCTTTCTTT.

The chain has TRBV28 and TRBJ2-5, with 10 bases aligning to TRBD2. The germline V gene encodes CDR1 MDHEN and CDR2 SYDVKM. V shed 3 bases and J 3 bases; nucleotides not matched to a gene: 4. This CDR3 is built from 15 residues. This CDR3 is CASSFLSGGEETQYF. In DNA form, the CDR3 reads TGTGCCAGCAGTTTTTTGAGCGGGGGGGAAGAGACCCAGTACTTC. The entire variable domain, with the rest obtained from reference TRBV28 and TRBJ2-5, is as follows: DVKVTQSSRYLVKRTGEKVFLECVQDMDHENMFWYRQDPGLGLRLIYFSYDVKMKEKGDIPEGYSVSREKKERFSLILESASTNQTSMYLCASSFLSGGEETQYFGPGTRLLVL.

This rearrangement joins TRBV19 to TRBJ2-5; D remains ambiguous. CDR1 LNHDA and CDR2 SQIVND come from the germline V gene (reference sequence). V lost 3 bases, J lost 0 bases, and 11 bases lay in between. This CDR3 region has 15 residues. CDR3 sequence: CASSMSAAHQETQYF. CDR3 in DNA: TGTGCCAGTAGTATGTCGGCGGCCCACCAAGAGACCCAGTACTTC.

The chain is built from TRBV7-9 and TRBJ1-3; D unresolved. Trimming cost V 6 bases and J 2 bases, with 8 bases left between them. The CDR3 sequence is 13 residues long. CDR1 SEHNR and CDR2 FQNEAQ come from the germline V gene (reference sequence). The DNA for the CDR3 is TGTGCCAGCAGAGCGGCCCCTGGAAACACCATATATTTT. Translation gives CASRAAPGNTIYF. Full variable domain (rest looked up from reference TRBV7-9 and TRBJ1-3): DTGVSQNPRHKITKRGQNVTFRCDPISEHNRLYWYRQTLGQGPEFLTYFQNEAQLEKSRLLSDRFSAERPKGSFSTLEIQRTEQGDSAMYLCASRAAPGNTIYFGEGSWLTVV.

The J gene is TRBJ1-5, the V gene TRBV7-4; 11 bases fit TRBD1. Unmatched junction bases numbered 12, after V lost 2 bases and J lost 0 bases. The CDR3 loop spans 20 amino acids. Germline V gene data show CDR1 as SGHVT and CDR2 as SQSDAQ. The CDR3 region has the DNA TGTGCCAGCAGCTTAATGAGTAAAGGGGACAGGGGGGATAGCAATCAGCCCCAGCATTTT. Protein product: CASSLMSKGDRGDSNQPQHF.

The chain has TRBV7-2 and TRBJ2-7; D remains ambiguous. V lost 3 bases and J 2 bases, leaving 11 bases between the germline ends. The CDR3 covers 14 residues. CDR1 SGHTA and CDR2 FQGNSA come from the germline V gene. The CDR3 bases are TGTGCCAGCAGCTTCCTCACAGCCACCTACGAGCAGTACTTC. As protein: CASSFLTATYEQYF.

The V and J genes are TRBV29-1 and TRBJ2-7; D is ambiguous. This CDR3 spans 12 amino acids. Germline V gene data show CDR1 as SQVTM and CDR2 as ANQGSEA. V lost 4 bases and J lost 0, with 7 bases in between. The CDR3 coding sequence is TGCAGCGTTGTACAGAACTCCTACGAGCAGTACTTC. It yields the protein CSVVQNSYEQYF.

The chain employs TRBV5-6 and TRBJ1-1, with 9 nucleotides matching TRBD1. In germline, CDR1 is SGHDT, CDR2 YYEEEE. Trimming at V came to 5 bases and at J to 5 bases, leaving 10 bases not matched to a gene. The CDR3 totals 15 residues. CDR3 loop: CASRETGTGRTEAFF. The CDR3 region has the DNA TGTGCCAGCAGAGAGACCGGGACAGGGAGGACTGAAGCTTTCTTT.

The rearrangement joins TRBV30 to TRBJ1-1; D is possibly TRBD1 (5 bases). The CDR3 runs 13 residues. V shed 2 bases and J shed 0 bases, with 7 bases lying between them. Germline V gene lookup returns CDR1 GTSNPN and CDR2 SVGIG (reference sequence). CDR3 region: CAWSQGMNTEAFF. CDR3 nucleotides: TGTGCCTGGAGTCAGGGTATGAACACTGAAGCTTTCTTT.

In its sample, this clone was seen a few times. The chain is built from TRBV19 and TRBJ1-2; D ambiguous. The V end lost 8 bases, the J end lost 6 bases, and 19 bases lay between the germline ends. CDR1 and CDR2 (germline): LNHDA, SQIVND (reference sequence). The CDR3 sequence is 14 residues long. CDR3 residues: CASGPGGPTHGYTF. The CDR3 DNA is TGTGCCAGTGGGCCAGGAGGGCCCACTCATGGCTACACCTTC.

This rearrangement joins TRBV6-5 to TRBJ1-1, with D unresolved. This CDR3 is built from 16 residues. The germline CDR1 and CDR2 sequences are MNHEY and SVGAGI. The ends were cut back, 1 base at V and 1 base at J, with 13 bases in the middle. CDR3 amino acids: CASSYWPLRRNTEAFF. The CDR3 DNA is TGTGCCAGCAGTTACTGGCCACTACGGCGGAACACTGAAGCTTTCTTT.